This T cell receptor beta chain originates from a study of Graves' ophthalmopathy and Graves' hyperthyroidism. About the study: In this cohort's terms, stable hyperthyroidism meant no ophthalmopathy by 18 months of follow-up.

Amplification from RNA transcripts yielded the TCR beta CDR3 regions. HTBI primers were used in a first-round RT-PCR, which preceded a second-round multiplex PCR. TCRdb processed the multiplex PCR reads anew with MiXCR; each CDR3 protein has one entry. The sample lists 900,000 to 1,200,000 distinct CDR3 sequences; about 40% were seen once. The CDR3 spans 13 residues. Trimming left V 3 bases short and J 13 bases short, with 14 bases between. The germline gives CDR1 SGHRS, CDR2 YFSETQ. This clonotype showed up many times. Material for sequencing was peripheral blood or thyroid tissue (not recorded which). The TCR sequence derives from an adult man with Graves' hyperthyroidism. J is TRBJ1-6 and V is TRBV5-1, with D possibly being TRBD1 (6 bases). CDR3 sequence: CASSSRGSGPLHF. In DNA, the CDR3 is TGCGCCAGCAGCTCCAGGGGTTCAGGGCCCCTCCACTTT.